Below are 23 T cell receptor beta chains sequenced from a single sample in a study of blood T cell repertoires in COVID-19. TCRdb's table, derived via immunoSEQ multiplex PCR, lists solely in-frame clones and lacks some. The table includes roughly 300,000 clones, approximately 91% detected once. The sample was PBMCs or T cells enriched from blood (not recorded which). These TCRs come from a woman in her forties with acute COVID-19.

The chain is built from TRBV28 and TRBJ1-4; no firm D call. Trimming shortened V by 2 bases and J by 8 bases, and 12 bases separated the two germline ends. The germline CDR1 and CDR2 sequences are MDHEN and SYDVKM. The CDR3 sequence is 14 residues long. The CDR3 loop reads CASSLVAGKEKLFF. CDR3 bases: TGTGCCAGCAGTTTAGTGGCAGGAAAGGAAAAACTGTTTTTT.

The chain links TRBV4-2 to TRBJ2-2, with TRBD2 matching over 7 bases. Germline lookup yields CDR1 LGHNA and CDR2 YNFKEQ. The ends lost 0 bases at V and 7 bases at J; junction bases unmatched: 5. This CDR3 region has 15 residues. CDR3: CASSQEVGGIGELFF. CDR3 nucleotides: TGTGCCAGCAGCCAAGAAGTGGGGGGGATCGGGGAGCTGTTTTTT.

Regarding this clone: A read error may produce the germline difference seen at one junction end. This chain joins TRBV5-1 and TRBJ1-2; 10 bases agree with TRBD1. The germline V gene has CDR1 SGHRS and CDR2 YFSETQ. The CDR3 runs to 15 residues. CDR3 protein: CASSVGTGDNYGYTF. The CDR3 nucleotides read TGCGCCAGCAGCGTAGGGACAGGGGATAACTACGGCTACACCTTC.

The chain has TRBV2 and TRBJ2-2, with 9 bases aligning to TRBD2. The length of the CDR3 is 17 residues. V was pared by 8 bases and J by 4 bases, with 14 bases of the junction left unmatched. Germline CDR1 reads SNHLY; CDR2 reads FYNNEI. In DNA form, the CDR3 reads TGTGCCAGCCACATCGAGGCGGGGGGGCCGTTCACCGGGGAGCTGTTTTTT. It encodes CASHIEAGGPFTGELFF. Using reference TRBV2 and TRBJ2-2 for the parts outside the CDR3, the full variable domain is EPEVTQTPSHQVTQMGQEVILRCVPISNHLYFYWYRQILGQKVEFLVSFYNNEISEKSEIFDDQFSVERPDGSNFTLKIRSTKLEDSAMYFCASHIEAGGPFTGELFFGEGSRLTVL.

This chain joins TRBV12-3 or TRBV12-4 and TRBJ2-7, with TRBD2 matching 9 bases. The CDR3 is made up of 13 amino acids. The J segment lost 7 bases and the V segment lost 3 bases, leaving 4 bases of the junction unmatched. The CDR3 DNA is TGTGCCAGCAGTTTGGCGGGAGGGAGGGAGCAGTACTTC. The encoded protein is CASSLAGGREQYF.

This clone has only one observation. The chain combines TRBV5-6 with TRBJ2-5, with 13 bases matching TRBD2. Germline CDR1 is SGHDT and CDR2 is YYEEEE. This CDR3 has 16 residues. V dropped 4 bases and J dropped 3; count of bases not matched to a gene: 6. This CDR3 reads CASSPLGLAGEETQYF. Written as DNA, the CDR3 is TGTGCCAGCAGCCCCTTAGGACTAGCGGGAGAAGAGACCCAGTACTTC.

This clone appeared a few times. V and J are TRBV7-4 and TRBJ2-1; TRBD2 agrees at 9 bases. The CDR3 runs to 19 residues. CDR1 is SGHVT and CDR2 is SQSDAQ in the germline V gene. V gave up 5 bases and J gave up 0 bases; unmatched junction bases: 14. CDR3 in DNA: TGTGCCAGCAGCCTTAGCGGGAGCCTCTCATCCTGCTCCTACAATGAGCAGTTCTTC. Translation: CASSLSGSLSSCSYNEQFF. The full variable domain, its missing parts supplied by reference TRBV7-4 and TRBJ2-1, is GAGVSQSPRYKVAKRGRDVALRCDSISGHVTLYWYRQTLGQGSEVLTYSQSDAQRDKSGRPSGRFSAERPERSVSTLKIQRTEQGDSAVYLCASSLSGSLSSCSYNEQFFGPGTRLTVL.

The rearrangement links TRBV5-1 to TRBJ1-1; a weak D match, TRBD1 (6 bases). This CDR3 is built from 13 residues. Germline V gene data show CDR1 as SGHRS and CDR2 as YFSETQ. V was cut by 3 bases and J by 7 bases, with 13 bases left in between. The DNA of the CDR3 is TGCGCCAGCAGCTGGGGACACGACGTTGAAGCTTTCTTT. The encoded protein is CASSWGHDVEAFF.

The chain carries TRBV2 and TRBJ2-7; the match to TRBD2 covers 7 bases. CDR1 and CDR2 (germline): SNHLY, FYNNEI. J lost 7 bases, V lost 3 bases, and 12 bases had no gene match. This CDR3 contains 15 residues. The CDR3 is CASSESGRALREQYF. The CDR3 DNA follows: TGTGCCAGCAGTGAGTCTGGGAGGGCCCTTAGGGAGCAGTACTTC.

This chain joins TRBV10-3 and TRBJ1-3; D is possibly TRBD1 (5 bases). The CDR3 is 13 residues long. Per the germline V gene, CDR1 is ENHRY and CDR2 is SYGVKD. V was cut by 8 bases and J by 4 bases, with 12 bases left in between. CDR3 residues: CAISRGSGNTIYF. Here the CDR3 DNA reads TGTGCCATCTCAAGGGGATCCGGAAACACCATATATTTT.

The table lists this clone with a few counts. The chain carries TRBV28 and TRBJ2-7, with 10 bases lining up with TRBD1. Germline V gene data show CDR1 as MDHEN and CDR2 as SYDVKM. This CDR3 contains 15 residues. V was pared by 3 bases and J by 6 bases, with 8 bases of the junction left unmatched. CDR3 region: CASSLSGTGASEQYF. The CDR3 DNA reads TGTGCCAGCAGTTTGTCCGGGACAGGGGCTTCCGAGCAGTACTTC.

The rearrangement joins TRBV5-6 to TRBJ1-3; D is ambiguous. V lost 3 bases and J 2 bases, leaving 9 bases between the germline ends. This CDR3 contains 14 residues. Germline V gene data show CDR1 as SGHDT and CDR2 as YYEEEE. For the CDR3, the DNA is TGTGCCAGCAGCTATAATCCTACTGGAAACACCATATATTTT. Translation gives CASSYNPTGNTIYF.

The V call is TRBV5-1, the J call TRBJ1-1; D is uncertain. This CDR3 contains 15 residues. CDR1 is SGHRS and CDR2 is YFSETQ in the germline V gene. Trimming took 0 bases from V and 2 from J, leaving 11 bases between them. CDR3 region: CASSLGTGVNTEAFF. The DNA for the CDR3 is TGCGCCAGCAGCTTGGGGACGGGAGTTAACACTGAAGCTTTCTTT.

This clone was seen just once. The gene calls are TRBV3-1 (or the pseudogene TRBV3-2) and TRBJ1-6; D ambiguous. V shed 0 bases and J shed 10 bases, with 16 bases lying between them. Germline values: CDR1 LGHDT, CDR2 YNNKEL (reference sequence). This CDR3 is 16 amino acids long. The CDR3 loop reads CASSQDLRMATSPLHF. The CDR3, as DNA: TGTGCCAGCAGCCAAGATCTTCGTATGGCAACATCACCCCTCCACTTT.

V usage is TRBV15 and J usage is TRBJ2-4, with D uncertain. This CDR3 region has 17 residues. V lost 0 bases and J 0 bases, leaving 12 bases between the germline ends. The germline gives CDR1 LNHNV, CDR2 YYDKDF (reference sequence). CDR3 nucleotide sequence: TGTGCCACCAGCAGAGATGGCCCTCTCTTAGCCAAAAACATTCAGTACTTC. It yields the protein CATSRDGPLLAKNIQYF.

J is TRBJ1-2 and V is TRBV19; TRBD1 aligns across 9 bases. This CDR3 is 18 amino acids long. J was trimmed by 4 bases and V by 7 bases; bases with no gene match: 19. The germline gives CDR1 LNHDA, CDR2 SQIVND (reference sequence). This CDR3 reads CASNTPGTGSDPPYGYTF. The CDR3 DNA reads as TGTGCCAGTAATACCCCCGGGACAGGGTCCGACCCGCCCTATGGCTACACCTTC. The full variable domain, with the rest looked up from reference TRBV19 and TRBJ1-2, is DGGITQSPKYLFRKEGQNVTLSCEQNLNHDAMYWYRQDPGQGLRLIYYSQIVNDFQKGDIAEGYSVSREKKESFPLTVTSAQKNPTAFYLCASNTPGTGSDPPYGYTFGSGTRLTVV.

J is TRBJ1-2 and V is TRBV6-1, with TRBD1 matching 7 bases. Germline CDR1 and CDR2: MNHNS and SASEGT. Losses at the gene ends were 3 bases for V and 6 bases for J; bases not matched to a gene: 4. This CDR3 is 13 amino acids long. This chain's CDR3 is CASSERDRNGYTF. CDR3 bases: TGTGCCAGCAGTGAGAGGGACAGAAATGGCTACACCTTC.

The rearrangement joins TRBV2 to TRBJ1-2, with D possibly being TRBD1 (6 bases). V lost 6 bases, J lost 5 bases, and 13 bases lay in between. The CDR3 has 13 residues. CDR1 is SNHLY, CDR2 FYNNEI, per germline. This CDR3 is CASSPMRGYGYTF. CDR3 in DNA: TGTGCCAGCAGCCCCATGAGGGGGTATGGCTACACCTTC.

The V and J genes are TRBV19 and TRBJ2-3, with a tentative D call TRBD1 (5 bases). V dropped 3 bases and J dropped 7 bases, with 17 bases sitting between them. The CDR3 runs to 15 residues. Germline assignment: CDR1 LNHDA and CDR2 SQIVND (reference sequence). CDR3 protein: CASSISQGQSYTQYF. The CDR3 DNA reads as TGTGCCAGTAGTATTTCCCAGGGTCAGAGCTATACGCAGTATTTT. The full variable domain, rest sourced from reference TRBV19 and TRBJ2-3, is DGGITQSPKYLFRKEGQNVTLSCEQNLNHDAMYWYRQDPGQGLRLIYYSQIVNDFQKGDIAEGYSVSREKKESFPLTVTSAQKNPTAFYLCASSISQGQSYTQYFGPGTRLTVL.

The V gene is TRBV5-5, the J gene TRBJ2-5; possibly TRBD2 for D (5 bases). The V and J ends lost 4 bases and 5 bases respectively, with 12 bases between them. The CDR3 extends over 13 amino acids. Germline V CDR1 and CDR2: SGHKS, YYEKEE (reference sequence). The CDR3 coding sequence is TGTGCCAGCAGCCCGGTCGGGGTCGAGACCCAGTACTTC. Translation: CASSPVGVETQYF.

CDR3 protein: CASSWGTAEGKLFF. CDR3 DNA sequence: TGCGCCAGCAGCTGGGGCACGGCGGAAGGGAAACTGTTTTTT. The rearrangement links TRBV5-1 to TRBJ1-4, with D maybe TRBD1 (5 bases). V lost 3 bases and J 11 bases, leaving 17 bases between the germline ends. The V gene's germline CDR1 is SGHRS and CDR2 YFSETQ. The CDR3 totals 14 residues.

CDR3 nucleotide sequence: TGCGCCAGCAGCTCCACTAGCGGGGGGTACTACAATGAGCAGTTCTTC. Its protein product is CASSSTSGGYYNEQFF. The V call is TRBV5-1, the J call TRBJ2-1, with 12 bases aligning to TRBD2. V was pared by 3 bases and J by 3 bases, with 4 bases of the junction left unmatched. This CDR3 comprises 16 residues. Germline loops: CDR1 SGHRS, CDR2 YFSETQ.

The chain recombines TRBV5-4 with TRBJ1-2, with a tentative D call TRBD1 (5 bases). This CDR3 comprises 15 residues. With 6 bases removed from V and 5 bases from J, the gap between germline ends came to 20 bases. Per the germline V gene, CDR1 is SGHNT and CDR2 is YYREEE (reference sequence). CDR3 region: CASIPRGGEGYGYTF. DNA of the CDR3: TGTGCCAGCATCCCCAGAGGAGGGGAAGGGTATGGCTACACCTTC.